Shown below are 10 T cell receptor beta chains from a single sample sequenced in a study of regulatory T cells in long-lasting Graves disease. In building TCR beta libraries, iRepertoire HTBI primers were used together with Arm-PCR of CDR3 regions. Using its own MiXCR run on the multiplex PCR reads, TCRdb lists one record per CDR3 protein. The profile shows approximately 690,000 distinct CDR3 sequences, 25% to 30% of them singletons. Specified time point: persistent/refractory GD, antithyroid drugs over 5 years with positive TRAb. Extracted PBMC RNA gave rise to the TCR library. The sequenced sample was peripheral blood mononuclear cells (PBMCs), obtained when the disease was refractory, from a patient treated with antithyroid drugs. These receptors were obtained from a female donor with Graves disease.

This chain links TRBV5-5 with TRBJ1-6, with no clear D. Trimming removed 5 bases from V and 0 bases from J, with 15 bases in between. The CDR3 covers 17 residues. Germline CDR1 SGHKS, CDR2 YYEKEE (reference sequence). CDR3 bases: TGTGCCAGCAGATATACGGCCCGGAGCTCCTATAATTCACCCCTCCACTTT. Translating it yields CASRYTARSSYNSPLHF.

This clonotype has only a few counts. This sequence joins TRBV12-3 or TRBV12-4 and TRBJ1-5; D is possibly TRBD1 (5 bases). The CDR3 covers 15 residues. The V end lost 5 bases, the J end lost 0 bases, and 11 bases lay between the germline ends. The CDR3 nucleotides are TGTGCCAGCAGTGAGCGCAGGGTTAGCAATCAGCCCCAGCATTTT. Protein product: CASSERRVSNQPQHF.

The chain uses TRBV6-1 and TRBJ1-2; D is uncertain. CDR3 size: 14 residues. Trimming shortened V by 6 bases and J by 1 base, and 12 bases separated the two germline ends. Germline values: CDR1 MNHNS, CDR2 SASEGT. CDR3: CASSALAINYGYTF. CDR3 sequence (DNA): TGTGCCAGCAGCGCCCTCGCCATTAACTATGGCTACACCTTC.

Many counts were recorded for this clonotype. J is TRBJ1-6 and V is TRBV2; no clear D. This CDR3 is 15 amino acids long. V lost 0 bases, J lost 5 bases, and 8 bases lay in between. Germline CDR1 reads SNHLY; CDR2 reads FYNNEI. CDR3 in DNA: TGTGCCAGCAGTGAAGCGAGAGGGAATAATTCACCCCTCCACTTT. This sequence encodes CASSEARGNNSPLHF.

This clonotype occurred many times. CDR3: CASTRQNMNTEAFF. CDR3 DNA: TGTGCCAGCACGAGACAGAATATGAACACTGAAGCTTTCTTT. J is TRBJ1-1 and V is TRBV2; possibly TRBD1 for D (5 bases). Germline V gives CDR1 SNHLY, CDR2 FYNNEI. The CDR3 consists of 14 residues. The ends were cut back, 7 bases at V and 0 bases at J, with 12 bases in the middle.

This clonotype was counted only a few times. V is TRBV20-1 and J is TRBJ1-5, with TRBD1 matching over 7 bases. Germline trimming cut 3 bases from V and 4 bases from J; bases unmatched to any gene: 6. This CDR3 contains 14 residues. Germline values: CDR1 DFQATT, CDR2 SNEGSKA (reference sequence). CDR3 bases: TGCAGTGCTAGTGGGGACAGAGCAAATCAGCCCCAGCATTTT. Its protein is CSASGDRANQPQHF.

This clonotype was observed a few times. The J gene is TRBJ1-1, the V gene TRBV3-1; no clear D. The CDR3 has 13 residues. Trimming pared 3 bases from V and 4 bases from J, leaving 9 bases between. Per germline, CDR1 LGHDT and CDR2 YNNKEL (reference sequence). The DNA of the CDR3 is TGTGCCAGCAGCCATCTTACCGGCACTGAAGCTTTCTTT. This codes for CASSHLTGTEAFF.

The chain joins TRBV6-1 to TRBJ2-5; maybe TRBD2 (7 bases). V lost 9 bases and J 0 bases, leaving 17 bases between the germline ends. The CDR3 covers 15 residues. Germline CDR1 is MNHNS and CDR2 is SASEGT. This CDR3 reads CASTPGGADQETQYF. The CDR3 bases are TGTGCCAGTACCCCGGGGGGCGCCGACCAAGAGACCCAGTACTTC.

The chain uses TRBV20-1 and TRBJ2-3, with a possible D match to TRBD2 (6 bases). Trimming took off 6 bases at V and 1 base at J, with 20 bases between the two ends. The germline V gene has CDR1 DFQATT and CDR2 SNEGSKA (reference sequence). The CDR3 is 16 amino acids. The DNA of the CDR3 is TGCAGTGCCCACATTGAAGTGGGAGGCGGCACAGATACGCAGTATTTT. It is translated as CSAHIEVGGGTDTQYF.

This clonotype was detected a few times. This chain connects TRBV29-1 to TRBJ2-7; D tentatively fits TRBD1 or TRBD2 (5 bases each). This CDR3 is 15 amino acids long. The V gene's germline CDR1 is SQVTM and CDR2 ANQGSEA. V lost 0 bases, J lost 7 bases, and 19 bases lay in between. The CDR3 protein is CSVEESGTQKGEQYF. The DNA for the CDR3 is TGCAGCGTTGAAGAATCCGGGACCCAAAAAGGGGAGCAGTACTTC.